This T cell receptor beta chain is drawn from a study of shared clonotypes between healthy human individuals. Assay used: immunoSEQ multiplex PCR; TCRdb lists only in-frame clones, some missing. This table holds roughly 500,000 clones, 70% to 80% found once. This clone was recorded once. Trimming cost V 0 bases and J 9 bases, with 26 bases left between them. The CDR3 contains 18 residues. Germline V gene sequence: CDR1 WSHSY, CDR2 SAAADI. The TCR originated in a middle-aged woman in good health. Some clones in this sample may be carry-over from other donors' samples. The chain is built from TRBV10-2 and TRBJ1-2; a possible D gene is TRBD1 (5 bases). The sequencing sample was made of PBMCs. CDR3: CASSESGPRGEPPSRYTF. The CDR3 DNA follows: TGCGCCAGCAGTGAGTCGGGGCCACGAGGGGAGCCGCCTTCGCGCTACACCTTC.